The rows below give T cell receptor beta chains drawn from one sample of a study of shared clonotypes between healthy human individuals. The protocol was immunoSEQ multiplex PCR, while the TCRdb copy is restricted to in-frame clones and leaves out a portion. Among about half a million clones listed, 70% to 85% were seen once. Input material: PBMCs. These TCRs come from a woman in her forties in good health. Some clones in this sample may be carry-over from other donors' samples. Both conserved end residues are part of each CDR3. Fields, in order: J gene, clone size, D gene, V gene, CDR3 protein, CDR3 DNA. The D gene is left open where the match is weak. Clone size is stated in some rows and not others, as once, few, many or a class when expanded.

J: TRBJ2-2; size: few; D: NA; V: TRBV27; CDR3: CASSYVLDTGELFF; DNA: TGTGCCAGCAGTTACGTCTTGGACACCGGGGAGCTGTTTTTT
J: TRBJ1-2; size: NA; D: NA; V: TRBV4-3; CDR3: CASSQDLGRLGYGYTF; DNA: TGCGCCAGCAGCCAAGATCTTGGCAGGCTGGGCTATGGCTACACCTTC
J: TRBJ1-2; size: NA; D: NA; V: TRBV19; CDR3: CASSIGARGGPRLGYTF; DNA: TGTGCCAGTAGTATTGGGGCCCGAGGGGGGCCCCGCCTAGGCTACACCTTC
J: TRBJ2-1; size: NA; D: TRBD1; V: TRBV7-9; CDR3: CASSSTGGLVYNEQFF; DNA: TGTGCCAGCAGCTCCACAGGGGGCCTCGTTTACAATGAGCAGTTCTTC
J: TRBJ1-4; size: NA; D: NA; V: TRBV5-1; CDR3: CASSLSRENEKLFF; DNA: TGCGCCAGCAGCTTGTCCAGGGAGAATGAAAAACTGTTTTTT
J: TRBJ2-1; size: NA; D: NA; V: TRBV25-1; CDR3: CASSFNSGNYNEQFF; DNA: TGTGCCAGCAGTTTTAATAGCGGAAATTACAATGAGCAGTTCTTC
J: TRBJ1-1; size: NA; D: NA; V: TRBV28; CDR3: CASRVNTEAFF; DNA: TGTGCCAGCCGGGTGAACACTGAAGCTTTCTTT
J: TRBJ1-1; size: NA; D: TRBD1; V: TRBV5-1; CDR3: CASSFSGGLMNTEAFF; DNA: TGCGCCAGCAGCTTTTCAGGGGGGCTCATGAACACTGAAGCTTTCTTT
J: TRBJ2-1; size: NA; D: NA; V: TRBV4-2; CDR3: CASSQGGPLVNEQFF; DNA: TGTGCCAGCAGCCAAGGGGGCCCGCTGGTCAATGAGCAGTTCTTC
J: TRBJ2-7; size: NA; D: TRBD2; V: TRBV11-3; CDR3: CASSFQTGTRNEQYF; DNA: TGTGCCAGCAGCTTTCAGACCGGGACTAGGAACGAGCAGTACTTC
J: TRBJ1-6; size: NA; D: NA; V: TRBV28; CDR3: CATRTEPNSPLHF; DNA: TGTGCCACCCGGACCGAACCCAATTCACCCCTCCACTTT
J: TRBJ2-3; size: NA; D: TRBD2; V: TRBV14; CDR3: CASSQRLAGGPLDTQYF; DNA: TGTGCCAGCAGCCAAAGACTAGCGGGAGGGCCGTTGGATACGCAGTATTTT
J: TRBJ2-1; size: once; D: NA; V: TRBV6-1; CDR3: CASSEFIGGRGYNEQFF; DNA: TGTGCCAGCAGTGAATTTATCGGGGGCAGGGGATACAATGAGCAGTTCTTC
J: TRBJ1-2; size: many; D: NA; V: TRBV27; CDR3: CASSLWGEGRRYGYTF; DNA: TGTGCCAGCAGTTTATGGGGGGAGGGGCGGAGATATGGCTACACCTTC
J: TRBJ2-7; size: NA; D: TRBD1; V: TRBV7-7; CDR3: CASARGTGGHEQYF; DNA: TGTGCCAGCGCGAGGGGGACAGGGGGGCACGAGCAGTACTTC
J: TRBJ1-2; size: few; D: NA; V: TRBV7-9; CDR3: CASSLAGTSGGYTF; DNA: TGTGCCAGCAGCTTAGCGGGGACGTCCGGGGGCTACACCTTC
J: TRBJ1-5; size: once; D: NA; V: TRBV7-2; CDR3: CASSSNPQEGQPQHF; DNA: TGTGCCAGCAGTAGTAACCCACAGGAGGGTCAGCCCCAGCATTTT
J: TRBJ2-3; size: few; D: NA; V: TRBV6-6; CDR3: CASSTGDTQYF; DNA: TGTGCCAGCAGTACGGGAGATACGCAGTATTTT
J: TRBJ2-2; size: NA; D: NA; V: TRBV15; CDR3: CATSRETWNTGELFF; DNA: TGTGCCACCAGCAGAGAGACGTGGAACACCGGGGAGCTGTTTTTT
J: TRBJ2-3; size: once; D: NA; V: TRBV9; CDR3: CASSLGSGTDTQYF; DNA: TGTGCCAGCAGCCTGGGCTCGGGCACAGATACGCAGTATTTT
J: TRBJ2-1; size: NA; D: TRBD2; V: TRBV27; CDR3: CASSLVGLAGGTPSYNEQFF; DNA: TGTGCCAGCAGTTTAGTAGGACTAGCGGGAGGCACGCCCTCCTACAATGAGCAGTTCTTC
J: TRBJ1-2; size: few; D: NA; V: TRBV28; CDR3: CASGRSRPTVNYGYTF; DNA: TGTGCCAGCGGTAGGTCCAGGCCGACCGTTAACTATGGCTACACCTTC
J: TRBJ1-4; size: NA; D: NA; V: TRBV9; CDR3: CASSPNGWSTNEKLFF; DNA: TGTGCCAGCAGCCCTAACGGCTGGTCAACTAATGAAAAACTGTTTTTT
J: TRBJ2-7; size: few; D: TRBD1; V: TRBV18; CDR3: CASTVGGQEPYEQYF; DNA: TGTGCCAGCACCGTGGGGGGACAGGAACCCTACGAGCAGTACTTC
J: TRBJ2-3; size: NA; D: TRBD2; V: TRBV10-2; CDR3: CASTEAGRTDTQYF; DNA: TGCGCCAGCACTGAAGCGGGACGCACAGATACGCAGTATTTT
J: TRBJ2-1; size: NA; D: NA; V: TRBV4-3; CDR3: CASSRVWVGPGNEQFF; DNA: TGCGCCAGCAGCCGAGTCTGGGTGGGCCCGGGCAATGAGCAGTTCTTC
J: TRBJ2-3; size: few; D: TRBD1; V: TRBV7-2; CDR3: CASRRTGKTDTQYF; DNA: TGTGCCAGCAGACGGACAGGGAAGACAGATACGCAGTATTTT
J: TRBJ2-5; size: NA; D: NA; V: TRBV7-9; CDR3: CASSLESRFETQYF; DNA: TGTGCCAGCAGCTTAGAGTCGCGATTCGAGACCCAGTACTTC
J: TRBJ2-7; size: NA; D: NA; V: TRBV15; CDR3: CATSRDLGGAGEQYF; DNA: TGTGCCACCAGCAGAGATTTGGGGGGTGCAGGAGAGCAGTACTTC
J: TRBJ2-1; size: NA; D: TRBD1; V: TRBV10-3; CDR3: CAISRDRGYEQFF; DNA: TGTGCCATCAGCCGGGACAGGGGGTATGAGCAGTTCTTC
J: TRBJ1-6; size: once; D: TRBD1; V: TRBV5-1; CDR3: CASSPGQGGSPLHF; DNA: TGCGCCAGCAGCCCGGGACAGGGAGGTTCACCCCTCCACTTT
J: TRBJ1-1; size: NA; D: NA; V: TRBV2; CDR3: CASTVMNTEAFF; DNA: TGTGCCAGCACGGTCATGAACACTGAAGCTTTCTTT